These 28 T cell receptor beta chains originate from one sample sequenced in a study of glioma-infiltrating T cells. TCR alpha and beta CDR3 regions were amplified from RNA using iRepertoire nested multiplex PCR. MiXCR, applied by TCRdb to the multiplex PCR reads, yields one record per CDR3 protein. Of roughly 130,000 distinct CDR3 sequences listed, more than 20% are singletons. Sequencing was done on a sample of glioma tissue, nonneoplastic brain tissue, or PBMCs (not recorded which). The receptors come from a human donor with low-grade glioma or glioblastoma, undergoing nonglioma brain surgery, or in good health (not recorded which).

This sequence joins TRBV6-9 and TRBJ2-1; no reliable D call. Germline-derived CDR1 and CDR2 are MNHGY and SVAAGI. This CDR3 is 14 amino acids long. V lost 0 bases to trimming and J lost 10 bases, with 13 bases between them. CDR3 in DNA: TGTGCCAGCAGTTATTCCAGGATCCCCTACGAGCAGTTCTTC. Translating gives CASSYSRIPYEQFF.

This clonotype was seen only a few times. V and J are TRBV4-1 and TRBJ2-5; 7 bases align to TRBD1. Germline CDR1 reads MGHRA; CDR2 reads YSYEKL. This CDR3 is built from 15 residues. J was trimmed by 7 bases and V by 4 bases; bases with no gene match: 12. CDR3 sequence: CASSPDRQVTGTQYF. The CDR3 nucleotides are TGCGCCAGCAGCCCGGACAGGCAAGTTACGGGGACCCAGTACTTC.

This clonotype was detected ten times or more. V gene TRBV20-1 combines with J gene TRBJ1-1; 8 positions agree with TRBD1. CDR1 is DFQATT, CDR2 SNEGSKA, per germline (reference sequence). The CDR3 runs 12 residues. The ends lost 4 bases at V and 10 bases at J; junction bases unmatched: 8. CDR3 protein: CSANEDRVSAFF. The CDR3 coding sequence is TGCAGTGCTAATGAGGACAGGGTATCAGCTTTCTTT.

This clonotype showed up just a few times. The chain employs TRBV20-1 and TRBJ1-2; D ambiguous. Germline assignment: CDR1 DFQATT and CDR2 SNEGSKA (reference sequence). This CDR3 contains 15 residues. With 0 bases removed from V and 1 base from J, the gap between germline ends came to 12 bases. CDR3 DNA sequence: TGCAGTGCTAGAGATCCGGCCAGTATTAACTATGGCTACACCTTC. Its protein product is CSARDPASINYGYTF.

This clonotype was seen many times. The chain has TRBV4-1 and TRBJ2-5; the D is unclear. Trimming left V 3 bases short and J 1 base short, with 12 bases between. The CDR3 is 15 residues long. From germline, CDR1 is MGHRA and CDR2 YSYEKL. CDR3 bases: TGCGCCAGCAGCCAGGTTTCGGCAAGCCAAGAGACCCAGTACTTC. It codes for CASSQVSASQETQYF.

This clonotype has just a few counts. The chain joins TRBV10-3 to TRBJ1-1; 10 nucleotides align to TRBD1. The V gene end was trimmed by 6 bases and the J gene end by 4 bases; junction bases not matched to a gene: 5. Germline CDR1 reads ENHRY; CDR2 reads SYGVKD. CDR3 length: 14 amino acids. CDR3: CAIRDRGQSTEAFF. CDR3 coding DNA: TGTGCCATCAGAGACAGGGGGCAGAGCACTGAAGCTTTCTTT.

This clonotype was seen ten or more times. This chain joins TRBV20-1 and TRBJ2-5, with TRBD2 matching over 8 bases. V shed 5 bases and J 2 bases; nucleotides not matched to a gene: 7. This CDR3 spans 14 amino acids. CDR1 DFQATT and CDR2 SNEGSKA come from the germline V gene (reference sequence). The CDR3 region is CSAPRGGGQETQYF. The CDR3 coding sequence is TGCAGTGCTCCCCGGGGGGGCGGACAAGAGACCCAGTACTTC.

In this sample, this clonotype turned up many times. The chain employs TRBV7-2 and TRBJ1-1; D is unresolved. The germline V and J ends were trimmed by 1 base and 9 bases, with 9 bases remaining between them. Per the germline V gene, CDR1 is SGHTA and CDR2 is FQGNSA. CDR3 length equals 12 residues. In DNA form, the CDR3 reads TGTGCCAGCAGCTTAGGGCGAGACAAAGCTTTCTTT. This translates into CASSLGRDKAFF.

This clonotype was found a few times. The CDR3 DNA reads as TGTGCCAGCAGCCAGGGAGGACACCAGCCCCAGCATTTT. This codes for CASSQGGHQPQHF. The chain uses TRBV7-9 and TRBJ1-5, with D perhaps matching TRBD1 (5 bases). Per germline, CDR1 SEHNR and CDR2 FQNEAQ (reference sequence). The CDR3 consists of 13 residues. V was cut by 5 bases and J by 7 bases, with 12 bases left in between.

The CDR3 protein is CASSQGRTVNYEQYV. For the CDR3, the DNA is TGTGCCAGCAGCCAGGGGAGGACCGTGAACTACGAGCAGTACGTC. V is TRBV3-1 and J is TRBJ2-7; tentatively, D is TRBD2 (6 bases). Germline V gene data show CDR1 as LGHDT and CDR2 as YNNKEL (reference sequence). V lost 3 bases and J 3 bases, leaving 15 bases between the germline ends. The CDR3 is 15 residues long.

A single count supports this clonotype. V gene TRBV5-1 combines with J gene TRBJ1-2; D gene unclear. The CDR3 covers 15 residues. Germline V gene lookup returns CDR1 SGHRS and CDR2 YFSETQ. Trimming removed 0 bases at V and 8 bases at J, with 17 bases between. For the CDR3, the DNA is TGCGCCAGCAGCTTGGTTCGGGGATTCAGCGAGGGCTACACCTTC. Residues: CASSLVRGFSEGYTF.

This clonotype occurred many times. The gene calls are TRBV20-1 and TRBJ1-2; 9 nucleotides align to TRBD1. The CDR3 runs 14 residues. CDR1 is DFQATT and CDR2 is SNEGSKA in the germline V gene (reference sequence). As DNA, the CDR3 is TGCAGAGCCGATGTCTGGGACAGGGACTATGGCTACACCTTC. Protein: CRADVWDRDYGYTF.

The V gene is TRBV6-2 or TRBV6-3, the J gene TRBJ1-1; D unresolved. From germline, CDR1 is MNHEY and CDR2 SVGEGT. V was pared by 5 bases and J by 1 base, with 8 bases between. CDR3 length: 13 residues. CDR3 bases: TGTGCCAGCAGTGATCCGGGGAACACTGAAGCTTTCTTT. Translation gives CASSDPGNTEAFF.

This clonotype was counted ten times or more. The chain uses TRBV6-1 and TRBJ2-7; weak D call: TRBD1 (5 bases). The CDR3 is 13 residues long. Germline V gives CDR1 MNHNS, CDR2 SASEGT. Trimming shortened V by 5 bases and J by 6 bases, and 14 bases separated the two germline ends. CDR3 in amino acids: CASSSLGEFEQYV. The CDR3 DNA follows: TGTGCCAGCAGTTCCCTAGGGGAATTCGAGCAGTACGTC.

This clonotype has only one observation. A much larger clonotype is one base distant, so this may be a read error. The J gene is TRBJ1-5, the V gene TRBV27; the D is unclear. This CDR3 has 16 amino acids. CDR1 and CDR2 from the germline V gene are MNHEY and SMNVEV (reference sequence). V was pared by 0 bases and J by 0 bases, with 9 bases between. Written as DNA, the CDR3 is TGTGCCAGCAGTTTATCGACGTTAGCTAGCAATCAGCCCCAGCATTTT. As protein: CASSLSTLASNQPQHF.

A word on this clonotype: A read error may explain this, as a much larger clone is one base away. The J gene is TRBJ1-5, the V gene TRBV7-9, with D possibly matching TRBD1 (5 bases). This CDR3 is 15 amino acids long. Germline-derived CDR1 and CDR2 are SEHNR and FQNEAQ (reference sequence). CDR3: CASSLEGVSSQPQHF. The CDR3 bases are TGTGCCAGCAGCTTAGAAGGGGTTAGCAGTCAGCCCCAGCATTTT.

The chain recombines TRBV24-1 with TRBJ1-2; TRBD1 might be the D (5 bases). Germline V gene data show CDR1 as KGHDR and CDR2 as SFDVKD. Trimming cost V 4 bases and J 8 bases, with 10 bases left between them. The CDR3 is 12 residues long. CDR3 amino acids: CATSDRWGGYTF. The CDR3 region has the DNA TGTGCCACCAGTGACCGTTGGGGGGGCTACACCTTC.

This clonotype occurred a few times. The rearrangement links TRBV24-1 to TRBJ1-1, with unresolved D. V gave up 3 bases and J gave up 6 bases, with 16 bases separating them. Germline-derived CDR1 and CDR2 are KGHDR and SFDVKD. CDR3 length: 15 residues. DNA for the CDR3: TGTGCCACCAGTGATACACATATTCGGAGGGCTGAAGCTTTCTTT. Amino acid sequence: CATSDTHIRRAEAFF.

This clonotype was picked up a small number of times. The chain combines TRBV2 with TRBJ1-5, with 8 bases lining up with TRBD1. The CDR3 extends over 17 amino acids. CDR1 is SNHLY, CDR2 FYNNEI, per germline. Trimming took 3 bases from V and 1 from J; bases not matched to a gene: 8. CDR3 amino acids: CASSDGRGQVSNQPQHF. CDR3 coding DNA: TGTGCCAGCAGTGATGGCAGGGGGCAGGTAAGCAATCAGCCCCAGCATTTT.

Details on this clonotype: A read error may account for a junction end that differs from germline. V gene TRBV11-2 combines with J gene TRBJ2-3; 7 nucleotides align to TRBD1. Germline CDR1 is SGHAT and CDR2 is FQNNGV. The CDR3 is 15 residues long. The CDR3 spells CASSSRQGGADKQYF. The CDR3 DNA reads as TGTGCCAGCAGCTCTAGACAGGGTGGGGCAGATAAGCAGTATTTT.

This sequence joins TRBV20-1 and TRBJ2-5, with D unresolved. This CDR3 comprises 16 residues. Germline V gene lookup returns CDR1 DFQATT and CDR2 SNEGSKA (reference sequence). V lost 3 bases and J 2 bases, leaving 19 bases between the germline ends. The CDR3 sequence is CSASNFDTDRQETQYF. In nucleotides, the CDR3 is TGCAGTGCTAGCAATTTCGACACGGACCGACAAGAGACCCAGTACTTC.

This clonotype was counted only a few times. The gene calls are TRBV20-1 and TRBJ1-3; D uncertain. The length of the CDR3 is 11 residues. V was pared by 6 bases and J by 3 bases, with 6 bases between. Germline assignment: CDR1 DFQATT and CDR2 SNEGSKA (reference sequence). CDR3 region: CSAMVGNTIYF. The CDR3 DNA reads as TGCAGTGCCATGGTTGGAAACACCATATATTTT.

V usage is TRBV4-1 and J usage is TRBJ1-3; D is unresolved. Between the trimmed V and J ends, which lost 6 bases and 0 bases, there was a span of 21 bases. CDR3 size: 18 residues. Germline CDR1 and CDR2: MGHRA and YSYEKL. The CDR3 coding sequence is TGCGCCAGCAGTCCCGTCGGGCCAGCCGGATTCTCTGGAAACACCATATATTTT. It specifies CASSPVGPAGFSGNTIYF.

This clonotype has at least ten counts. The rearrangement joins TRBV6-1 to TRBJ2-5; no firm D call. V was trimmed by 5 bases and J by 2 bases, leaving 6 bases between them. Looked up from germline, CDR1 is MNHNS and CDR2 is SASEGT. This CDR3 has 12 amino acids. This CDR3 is CASSSVQETQYF. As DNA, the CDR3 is TGTGCCAGCAGTTCGGTTCAAGAGACCCAGTACTTC.

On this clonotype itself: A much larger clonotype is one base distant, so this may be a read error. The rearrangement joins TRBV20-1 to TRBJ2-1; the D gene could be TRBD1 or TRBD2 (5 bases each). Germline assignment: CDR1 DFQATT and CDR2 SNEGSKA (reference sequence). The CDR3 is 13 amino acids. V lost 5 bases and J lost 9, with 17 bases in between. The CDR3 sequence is CSAGGGTRGEQFF. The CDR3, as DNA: TGCAGTGCTGGAGGCGGCACTAGGGGTGAGCAGTTCTTC.

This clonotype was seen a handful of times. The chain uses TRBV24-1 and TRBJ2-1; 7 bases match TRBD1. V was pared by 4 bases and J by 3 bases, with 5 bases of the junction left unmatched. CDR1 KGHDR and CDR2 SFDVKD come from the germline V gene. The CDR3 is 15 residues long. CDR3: CATSEETGYYNEQFF. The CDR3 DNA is TGTGCCACCAGTGAAGAGACAGGGTACTACAATGAGCAGTTCTTC.

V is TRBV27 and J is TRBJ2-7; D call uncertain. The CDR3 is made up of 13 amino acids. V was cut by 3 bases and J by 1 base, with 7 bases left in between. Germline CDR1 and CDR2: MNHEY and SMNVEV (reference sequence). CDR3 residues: CASSFGPSYEQYV. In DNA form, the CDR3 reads TGTGCCAGCAGTTTCGGGCCGTCCTACGAGCAGTACGTC.

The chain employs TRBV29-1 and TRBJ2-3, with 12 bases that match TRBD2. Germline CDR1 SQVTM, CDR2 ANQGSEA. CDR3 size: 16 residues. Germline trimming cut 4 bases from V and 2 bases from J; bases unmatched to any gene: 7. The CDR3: CSVVGTSGQFTDTQYF. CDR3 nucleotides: TGCAGCGTTGTTGGGACTAGCGGGCAATTCACAGATACGCAGTATTTT.